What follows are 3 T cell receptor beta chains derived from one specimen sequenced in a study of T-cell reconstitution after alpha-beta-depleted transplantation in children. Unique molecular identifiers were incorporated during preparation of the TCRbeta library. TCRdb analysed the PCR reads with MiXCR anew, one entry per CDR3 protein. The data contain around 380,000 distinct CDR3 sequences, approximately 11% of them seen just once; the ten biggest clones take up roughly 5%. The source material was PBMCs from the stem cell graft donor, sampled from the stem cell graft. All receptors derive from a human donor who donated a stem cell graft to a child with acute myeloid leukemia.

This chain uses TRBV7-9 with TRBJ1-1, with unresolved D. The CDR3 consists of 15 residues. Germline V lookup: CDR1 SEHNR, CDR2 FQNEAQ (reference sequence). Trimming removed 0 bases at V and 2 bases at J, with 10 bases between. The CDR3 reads CASSLASSLNTEAFF. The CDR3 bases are TGTGCCAGCAGCTTAGCCTCCTCCCTTAACACTGAAGCTTTCTTT. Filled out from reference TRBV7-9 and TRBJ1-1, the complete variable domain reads DTGVSQNPRHKITKRGQNVTFRCDPISEHNRLYWYRQTLGQGPEFLTYFQNEAQLEKSRLLSDRFSAERPKGSFSTLEIQRTEQGDSAMYLCASSLASSLNTEAFFGQGTRLTVV.

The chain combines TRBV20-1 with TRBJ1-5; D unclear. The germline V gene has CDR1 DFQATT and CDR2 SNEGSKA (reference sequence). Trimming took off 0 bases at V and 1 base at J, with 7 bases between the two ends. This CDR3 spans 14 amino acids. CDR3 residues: CSAREGLSNQPQHF. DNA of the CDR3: TGCAGTGCTAGAGAAGGACTAAGCAATCAGCCCCAGCATTTT.

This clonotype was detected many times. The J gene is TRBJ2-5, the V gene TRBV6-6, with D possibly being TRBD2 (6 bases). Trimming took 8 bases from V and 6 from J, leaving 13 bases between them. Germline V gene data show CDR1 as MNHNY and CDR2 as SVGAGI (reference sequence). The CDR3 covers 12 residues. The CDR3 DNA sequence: TGTGCCAGCTCCGGGACTGAGAAGACCCAGTACTTC. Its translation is CASSGTEKTQYF.